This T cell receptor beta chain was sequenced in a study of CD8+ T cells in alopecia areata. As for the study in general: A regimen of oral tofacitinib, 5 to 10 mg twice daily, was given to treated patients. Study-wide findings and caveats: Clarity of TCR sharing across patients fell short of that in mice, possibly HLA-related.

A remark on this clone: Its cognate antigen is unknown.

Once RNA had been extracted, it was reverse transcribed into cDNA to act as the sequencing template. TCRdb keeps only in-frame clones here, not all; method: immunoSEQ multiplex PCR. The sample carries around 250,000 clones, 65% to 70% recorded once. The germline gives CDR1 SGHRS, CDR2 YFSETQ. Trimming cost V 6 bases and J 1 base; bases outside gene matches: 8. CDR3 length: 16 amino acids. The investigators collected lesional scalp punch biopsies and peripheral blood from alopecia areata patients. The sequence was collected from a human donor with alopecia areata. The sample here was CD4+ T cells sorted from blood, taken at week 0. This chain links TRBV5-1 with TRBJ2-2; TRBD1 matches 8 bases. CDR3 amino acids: CASTPLGQGNTGELFF. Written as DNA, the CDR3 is TGCGCCAGCACCCCCCTCGGACAGGGGAACACCGGGGAGCTGTTTTTT.